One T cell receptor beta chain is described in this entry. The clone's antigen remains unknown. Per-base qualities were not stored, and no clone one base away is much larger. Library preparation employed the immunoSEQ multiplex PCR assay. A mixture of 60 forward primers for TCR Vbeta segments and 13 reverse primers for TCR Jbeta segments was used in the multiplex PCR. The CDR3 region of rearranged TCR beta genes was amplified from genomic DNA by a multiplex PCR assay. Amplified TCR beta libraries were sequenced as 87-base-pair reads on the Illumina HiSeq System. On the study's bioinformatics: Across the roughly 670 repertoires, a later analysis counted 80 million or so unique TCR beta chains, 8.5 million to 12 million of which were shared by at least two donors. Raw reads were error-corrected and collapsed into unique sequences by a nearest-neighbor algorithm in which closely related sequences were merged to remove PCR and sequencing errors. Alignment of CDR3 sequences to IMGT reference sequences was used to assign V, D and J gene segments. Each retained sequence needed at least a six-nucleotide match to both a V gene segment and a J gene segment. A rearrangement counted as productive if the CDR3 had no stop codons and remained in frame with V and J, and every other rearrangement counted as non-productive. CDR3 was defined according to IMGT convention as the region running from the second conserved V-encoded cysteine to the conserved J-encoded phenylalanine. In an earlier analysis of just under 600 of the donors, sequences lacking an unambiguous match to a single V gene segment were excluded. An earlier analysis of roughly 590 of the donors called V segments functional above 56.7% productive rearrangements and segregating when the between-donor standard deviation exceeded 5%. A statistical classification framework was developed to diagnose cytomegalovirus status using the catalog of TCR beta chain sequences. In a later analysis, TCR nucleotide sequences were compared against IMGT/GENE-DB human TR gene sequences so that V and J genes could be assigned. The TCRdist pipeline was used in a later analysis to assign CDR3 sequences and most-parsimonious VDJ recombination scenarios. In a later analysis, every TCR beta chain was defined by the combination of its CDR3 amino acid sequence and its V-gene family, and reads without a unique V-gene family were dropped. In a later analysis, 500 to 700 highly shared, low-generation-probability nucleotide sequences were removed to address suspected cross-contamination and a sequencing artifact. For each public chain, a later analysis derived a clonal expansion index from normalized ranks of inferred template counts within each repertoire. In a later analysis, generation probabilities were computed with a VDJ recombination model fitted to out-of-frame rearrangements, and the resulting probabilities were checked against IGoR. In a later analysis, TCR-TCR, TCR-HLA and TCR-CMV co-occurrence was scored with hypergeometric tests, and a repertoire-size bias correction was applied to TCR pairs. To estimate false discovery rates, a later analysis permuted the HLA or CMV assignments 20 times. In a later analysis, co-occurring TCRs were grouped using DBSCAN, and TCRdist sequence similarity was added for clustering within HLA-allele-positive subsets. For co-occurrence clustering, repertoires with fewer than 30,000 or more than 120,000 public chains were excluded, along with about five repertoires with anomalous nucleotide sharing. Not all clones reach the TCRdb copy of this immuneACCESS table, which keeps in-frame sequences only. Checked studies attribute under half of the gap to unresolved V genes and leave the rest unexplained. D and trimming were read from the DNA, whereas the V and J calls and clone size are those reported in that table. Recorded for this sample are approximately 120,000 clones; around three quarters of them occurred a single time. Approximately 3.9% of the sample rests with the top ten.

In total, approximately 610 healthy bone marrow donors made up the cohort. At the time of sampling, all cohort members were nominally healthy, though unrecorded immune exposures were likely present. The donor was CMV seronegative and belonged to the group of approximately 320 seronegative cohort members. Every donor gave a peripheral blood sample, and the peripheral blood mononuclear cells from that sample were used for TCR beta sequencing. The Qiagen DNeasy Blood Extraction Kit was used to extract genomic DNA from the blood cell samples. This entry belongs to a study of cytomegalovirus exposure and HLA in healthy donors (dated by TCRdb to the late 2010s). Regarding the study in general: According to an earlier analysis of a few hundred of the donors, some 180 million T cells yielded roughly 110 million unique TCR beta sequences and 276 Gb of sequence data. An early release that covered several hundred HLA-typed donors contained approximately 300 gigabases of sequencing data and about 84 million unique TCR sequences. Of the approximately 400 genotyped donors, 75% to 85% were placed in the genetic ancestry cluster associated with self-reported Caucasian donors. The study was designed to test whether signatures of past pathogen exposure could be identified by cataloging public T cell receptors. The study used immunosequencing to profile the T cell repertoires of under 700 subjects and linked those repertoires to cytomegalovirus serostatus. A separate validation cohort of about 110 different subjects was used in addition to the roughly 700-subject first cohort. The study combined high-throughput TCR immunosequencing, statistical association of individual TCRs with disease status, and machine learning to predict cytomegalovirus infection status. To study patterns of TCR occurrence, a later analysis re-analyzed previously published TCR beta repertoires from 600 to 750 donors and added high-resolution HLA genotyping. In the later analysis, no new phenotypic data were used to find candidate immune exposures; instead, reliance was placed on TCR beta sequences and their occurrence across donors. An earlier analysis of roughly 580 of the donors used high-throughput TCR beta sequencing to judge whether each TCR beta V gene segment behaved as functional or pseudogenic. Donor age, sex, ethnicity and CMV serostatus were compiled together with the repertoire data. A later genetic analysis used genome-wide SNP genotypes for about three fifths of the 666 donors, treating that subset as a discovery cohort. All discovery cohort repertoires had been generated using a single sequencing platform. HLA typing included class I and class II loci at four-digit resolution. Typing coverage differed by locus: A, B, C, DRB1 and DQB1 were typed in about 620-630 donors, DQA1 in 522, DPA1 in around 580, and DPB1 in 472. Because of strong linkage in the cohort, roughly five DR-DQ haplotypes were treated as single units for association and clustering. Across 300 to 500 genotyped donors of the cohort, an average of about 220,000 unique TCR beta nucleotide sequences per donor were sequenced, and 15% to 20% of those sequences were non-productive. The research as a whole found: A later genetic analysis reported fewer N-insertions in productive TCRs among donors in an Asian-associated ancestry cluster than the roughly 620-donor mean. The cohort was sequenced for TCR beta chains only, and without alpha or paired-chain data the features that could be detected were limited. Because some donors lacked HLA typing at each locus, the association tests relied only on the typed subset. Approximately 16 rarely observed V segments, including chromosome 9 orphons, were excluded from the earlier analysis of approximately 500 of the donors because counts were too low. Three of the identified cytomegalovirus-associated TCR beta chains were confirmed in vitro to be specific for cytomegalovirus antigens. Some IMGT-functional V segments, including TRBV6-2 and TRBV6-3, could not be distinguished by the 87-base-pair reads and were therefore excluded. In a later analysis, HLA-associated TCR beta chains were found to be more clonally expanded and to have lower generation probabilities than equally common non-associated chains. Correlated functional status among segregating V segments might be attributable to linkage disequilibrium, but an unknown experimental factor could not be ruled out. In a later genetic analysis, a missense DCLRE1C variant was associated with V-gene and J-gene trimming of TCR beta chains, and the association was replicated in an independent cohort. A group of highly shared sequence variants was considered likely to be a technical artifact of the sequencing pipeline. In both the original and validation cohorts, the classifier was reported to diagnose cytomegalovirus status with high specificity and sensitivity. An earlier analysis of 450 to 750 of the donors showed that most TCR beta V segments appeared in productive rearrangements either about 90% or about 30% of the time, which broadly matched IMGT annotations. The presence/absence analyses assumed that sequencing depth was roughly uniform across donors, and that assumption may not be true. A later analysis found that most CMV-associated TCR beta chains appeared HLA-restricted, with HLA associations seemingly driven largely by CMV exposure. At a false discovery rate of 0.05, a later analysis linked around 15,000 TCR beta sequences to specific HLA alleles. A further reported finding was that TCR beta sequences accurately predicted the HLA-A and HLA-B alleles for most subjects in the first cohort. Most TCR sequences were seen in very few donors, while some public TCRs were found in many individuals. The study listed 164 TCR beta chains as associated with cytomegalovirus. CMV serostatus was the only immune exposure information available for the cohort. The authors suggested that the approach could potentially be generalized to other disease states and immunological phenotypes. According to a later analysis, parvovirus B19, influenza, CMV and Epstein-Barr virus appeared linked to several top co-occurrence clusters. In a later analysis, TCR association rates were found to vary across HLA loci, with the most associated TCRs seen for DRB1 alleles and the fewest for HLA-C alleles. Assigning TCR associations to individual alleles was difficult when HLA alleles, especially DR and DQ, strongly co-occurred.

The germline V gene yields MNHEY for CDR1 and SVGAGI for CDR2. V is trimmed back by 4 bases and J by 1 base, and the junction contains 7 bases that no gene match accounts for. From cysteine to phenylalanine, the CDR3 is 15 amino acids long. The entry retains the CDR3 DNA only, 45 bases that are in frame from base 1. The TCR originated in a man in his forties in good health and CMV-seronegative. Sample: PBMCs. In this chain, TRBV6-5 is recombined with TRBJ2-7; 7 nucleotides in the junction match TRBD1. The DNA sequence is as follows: TGTGCCAGCAGTTTCCGGGACAGAGGATCCTACGAGCAGTACTTC. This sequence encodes CASSFRDRGSYEQYF.